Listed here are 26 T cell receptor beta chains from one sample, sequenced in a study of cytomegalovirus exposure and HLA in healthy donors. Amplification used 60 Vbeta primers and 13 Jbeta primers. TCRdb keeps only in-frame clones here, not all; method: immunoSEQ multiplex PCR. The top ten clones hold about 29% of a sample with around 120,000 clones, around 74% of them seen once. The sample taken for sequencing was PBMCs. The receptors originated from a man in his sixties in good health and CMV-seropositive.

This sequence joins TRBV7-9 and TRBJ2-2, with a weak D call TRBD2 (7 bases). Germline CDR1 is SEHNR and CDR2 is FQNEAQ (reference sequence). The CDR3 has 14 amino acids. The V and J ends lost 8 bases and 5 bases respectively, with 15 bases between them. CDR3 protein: CASPGEGTTGELFF. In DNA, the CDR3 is TGTGCCAGCCCAGGGGAGGGGACAACCGGGGAGCTGTTTTTT.

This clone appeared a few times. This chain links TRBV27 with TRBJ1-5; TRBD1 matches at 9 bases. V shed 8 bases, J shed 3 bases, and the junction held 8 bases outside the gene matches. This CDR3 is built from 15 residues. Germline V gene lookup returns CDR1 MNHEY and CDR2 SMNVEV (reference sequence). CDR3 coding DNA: TGTGCCAGCGGGACAGGGCTCATCCCCAATCAGCCCCAGCATTTT. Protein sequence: CASGTGLIPNQPQHF.

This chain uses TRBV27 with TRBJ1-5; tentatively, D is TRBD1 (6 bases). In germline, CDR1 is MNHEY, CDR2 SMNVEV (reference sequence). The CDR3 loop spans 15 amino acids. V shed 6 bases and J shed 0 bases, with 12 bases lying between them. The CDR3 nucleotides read TGTGCCAGCAGGAGGACAGCTCATAGCAATCAGCCCCAGCATTTT. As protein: CASRRTAHSNQPQHF.

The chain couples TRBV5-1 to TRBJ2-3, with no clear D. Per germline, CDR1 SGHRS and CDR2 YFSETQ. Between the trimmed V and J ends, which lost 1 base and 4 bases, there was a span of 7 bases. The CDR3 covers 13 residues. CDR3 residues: CASSLYSADTQYF. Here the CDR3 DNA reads TGCGCCAGCAGCTTGTACAGTGCAGATACGCAGTATTTT.

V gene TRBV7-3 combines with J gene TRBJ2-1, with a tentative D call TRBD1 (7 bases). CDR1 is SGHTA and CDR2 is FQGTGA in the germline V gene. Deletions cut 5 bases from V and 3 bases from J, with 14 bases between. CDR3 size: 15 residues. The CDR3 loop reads CASSLRGTDYNEQFF. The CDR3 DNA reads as TGTGCCAGCAGCCTCAGGGGGACTGACTACAATGAGCAGTTCTTC.

The CDR3 DNA reads as TGTGCCAGCTCACCGGGACAGGGTCCAGAGACCCAGTACTTC. As protein: CASSPGQGPETQYF. The rearrangement links TRBV18 to TRBJ2-5, with TRBD1 identical over 9 bases. V was pared by 3 bases and J by 4 bases, with 3 bases of the junction left unmatched. This CDR3 is built from 14 residues. Germline V lookup: CDR1 KGHSH, CDR2 LQKENI.

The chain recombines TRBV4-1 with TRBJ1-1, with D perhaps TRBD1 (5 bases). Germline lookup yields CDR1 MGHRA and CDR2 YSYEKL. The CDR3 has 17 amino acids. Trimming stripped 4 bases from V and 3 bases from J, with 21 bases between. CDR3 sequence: CASSRTGSRGRDTEAFF. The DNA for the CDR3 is TGCGCCAGCAGCCGAACTGGCAGTCGGGGGAGAGACACTGAAGCTTTCTTT.

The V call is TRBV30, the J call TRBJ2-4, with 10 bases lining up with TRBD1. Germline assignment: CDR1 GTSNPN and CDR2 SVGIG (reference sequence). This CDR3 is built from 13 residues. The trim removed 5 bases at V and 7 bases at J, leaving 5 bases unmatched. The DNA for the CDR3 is TGTGCCTGGGGACAGGGGGAAGGGAACATTCAGTACTTC. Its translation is CAWGQGEGNIQYF.

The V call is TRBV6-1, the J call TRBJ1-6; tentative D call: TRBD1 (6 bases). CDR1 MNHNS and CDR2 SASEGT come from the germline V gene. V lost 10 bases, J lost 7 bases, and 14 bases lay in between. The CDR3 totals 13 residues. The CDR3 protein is CATRRQENSPLHF. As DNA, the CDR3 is TGTGCCACTAGACGACAGGAGAATTCACCCCTCCACTTT.

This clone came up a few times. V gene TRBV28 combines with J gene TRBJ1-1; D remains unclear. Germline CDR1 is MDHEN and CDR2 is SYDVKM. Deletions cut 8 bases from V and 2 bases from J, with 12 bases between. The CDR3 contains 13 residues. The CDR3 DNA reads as TGTGCCAGCTACCGGTTTACTAACACTGAAGCTTTCTTT. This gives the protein CASYRFTNTEAFF.

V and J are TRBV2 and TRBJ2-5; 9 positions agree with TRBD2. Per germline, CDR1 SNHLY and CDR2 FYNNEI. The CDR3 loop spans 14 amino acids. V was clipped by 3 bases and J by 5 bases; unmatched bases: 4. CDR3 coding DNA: TGTGCCAGCAGTGAGGCGGGAGGGAAGGAGACCCAGTACTTC. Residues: CASSEAGGKETQYF.

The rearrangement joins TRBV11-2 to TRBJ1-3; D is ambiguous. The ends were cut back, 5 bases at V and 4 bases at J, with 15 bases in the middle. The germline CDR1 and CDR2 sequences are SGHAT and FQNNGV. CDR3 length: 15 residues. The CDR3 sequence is CASSPGRVYGNTIYF. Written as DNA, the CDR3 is TGTGCCAGCAGCCCGGGGAGGGTCTACGGAAACACCATATATTTT.

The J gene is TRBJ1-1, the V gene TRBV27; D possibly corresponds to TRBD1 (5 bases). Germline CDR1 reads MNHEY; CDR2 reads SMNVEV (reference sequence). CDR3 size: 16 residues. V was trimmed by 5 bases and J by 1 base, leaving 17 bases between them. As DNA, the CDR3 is TGTGCCAGCAGTCTCAGGGCCCCAAGGGGGAACACTGAAGCTTTCTTT. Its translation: CASSLRAPRGNTEAFF.

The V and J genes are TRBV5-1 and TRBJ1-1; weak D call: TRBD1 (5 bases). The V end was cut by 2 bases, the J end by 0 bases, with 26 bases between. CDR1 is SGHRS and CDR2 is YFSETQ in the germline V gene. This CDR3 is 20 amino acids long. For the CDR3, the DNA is TGCGCCAGCAGCTTTCGACCGGGAGGAGGGCAGGGTATGGTGAACACTGAAGCTTTCTTT. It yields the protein CASSFRPGGGQGMVNTEAFF.

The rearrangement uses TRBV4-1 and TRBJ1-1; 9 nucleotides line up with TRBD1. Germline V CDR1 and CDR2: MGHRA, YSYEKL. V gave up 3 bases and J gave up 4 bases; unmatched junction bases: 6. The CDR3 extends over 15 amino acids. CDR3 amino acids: CASSHWGQGGTEAFF. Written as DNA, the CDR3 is TGCGCCAGCAGCCACTGGGGACAGGGTGGCACTGAAGCTTTCTTT.

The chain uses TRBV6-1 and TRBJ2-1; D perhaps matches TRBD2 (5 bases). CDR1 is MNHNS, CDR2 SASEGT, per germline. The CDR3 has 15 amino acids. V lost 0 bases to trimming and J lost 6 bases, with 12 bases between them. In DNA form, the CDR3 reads TGTGCCAGCAGTGAAGCAGGAGGACGGCGCAATGAGCAGTTCTTC. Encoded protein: CASSEAGGRRNEQFF.

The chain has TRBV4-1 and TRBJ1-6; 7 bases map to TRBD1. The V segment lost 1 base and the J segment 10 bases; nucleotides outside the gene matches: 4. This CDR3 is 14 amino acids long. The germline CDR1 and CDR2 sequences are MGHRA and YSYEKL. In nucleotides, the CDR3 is TGCGCCAGCAGCCAAGTCGGGACAGACTCACCCCTCCACTTT. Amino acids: CASSQVGTDSPLHF.

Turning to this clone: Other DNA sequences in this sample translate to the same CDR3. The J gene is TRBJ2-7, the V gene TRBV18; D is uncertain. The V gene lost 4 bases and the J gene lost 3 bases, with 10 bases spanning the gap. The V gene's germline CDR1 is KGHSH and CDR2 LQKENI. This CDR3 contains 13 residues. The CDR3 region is CASSRLARYEQYF. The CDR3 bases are TGTGCCAGCTCACGACTCGCCCGCTACGAGCAGTACTTC. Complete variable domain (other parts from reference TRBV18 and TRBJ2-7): NAGVMQNPRHLVRRRGQEARLRCSPMKGHSHVYWYRQLPEEGLKFMVYLQKENIIDESGMPKERFSAEFPKEGPSILRIQQVVRGDSAAYFCASSRLARYEQYFGPGTRLTVT.

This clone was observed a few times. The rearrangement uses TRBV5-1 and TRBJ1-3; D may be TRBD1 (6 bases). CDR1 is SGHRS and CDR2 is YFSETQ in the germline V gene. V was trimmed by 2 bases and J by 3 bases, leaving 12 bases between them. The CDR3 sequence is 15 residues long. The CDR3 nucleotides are TGCGCCAGCAGCTTAAGGCAGGGGTATGGAAACACCATATATTTT. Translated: CASSLRQGYGNTIYF.

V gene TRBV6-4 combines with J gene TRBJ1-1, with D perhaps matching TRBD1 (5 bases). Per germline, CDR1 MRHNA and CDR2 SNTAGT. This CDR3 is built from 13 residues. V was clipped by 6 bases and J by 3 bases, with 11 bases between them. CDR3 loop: CASRGQGDTEAFF. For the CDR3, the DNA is TGTGCCAGCAGGGGTCAGGGCGACACTGAAGCTTTCTTT.

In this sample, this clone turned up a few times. The CDR3 bases are TGTGCCAGCAGTTTATATACGGGAGTTTACTACAATGAGCAGTTCTTC. Translated, it gives CASSLYTGVYYNEQFF. The chain employs TRBV28 and TRBJ2-1, with TRBD2 as a possible D gene (6 bases). This CDR3 is built from 16 residues. Trimming removed 1 base from V and 3 bases from J, with 13 bases in between. Germline V gene lookup returns CDR1 MDHEN and CDR2 SYDVKM.

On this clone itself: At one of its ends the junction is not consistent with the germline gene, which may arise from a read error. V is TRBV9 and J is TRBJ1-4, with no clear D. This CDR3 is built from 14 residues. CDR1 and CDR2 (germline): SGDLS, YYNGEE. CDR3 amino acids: CASSVGAISEKLFF. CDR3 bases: TGTGCCAGCAGCGTAGGGGCTATTAGCGAAAAACTATTTTTT.

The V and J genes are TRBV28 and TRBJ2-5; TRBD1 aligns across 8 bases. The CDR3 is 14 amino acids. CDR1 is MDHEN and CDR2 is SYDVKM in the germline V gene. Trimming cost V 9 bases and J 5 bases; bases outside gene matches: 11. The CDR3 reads CASQNRGAGETQYF. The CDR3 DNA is TGTGCCAGTCAAAACAGGGGGGCTGGGGAGACCCAGTACTTC. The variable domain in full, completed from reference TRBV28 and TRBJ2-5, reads DVKVTQSSRYLVKRTGEKVFLECVQDMDHENMFWYRQDPGLGLRLIYFSYDVKMKEKGDIPEGYSVSREKKERFSLILESASTNQTSMYLCASQNRGAGETQYFGPGTRLLVL.

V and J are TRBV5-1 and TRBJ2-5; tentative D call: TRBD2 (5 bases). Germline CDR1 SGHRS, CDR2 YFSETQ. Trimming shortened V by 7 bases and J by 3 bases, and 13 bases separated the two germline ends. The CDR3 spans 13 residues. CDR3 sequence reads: CASGKNGEETQYF. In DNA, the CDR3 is TGCGCCAGCGGTAAAAACGGGGAAGAGACCCAGTACTTC.

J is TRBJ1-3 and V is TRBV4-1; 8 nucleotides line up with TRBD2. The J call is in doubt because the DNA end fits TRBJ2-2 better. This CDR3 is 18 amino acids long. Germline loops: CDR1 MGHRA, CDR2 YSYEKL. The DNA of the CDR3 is TGCGCCAGCAGCCAAGATACCGGGCTAGCGGGGAACACCGGGGAGCTGTTTTTT. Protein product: CASSQDTGLAGNTGELFF.

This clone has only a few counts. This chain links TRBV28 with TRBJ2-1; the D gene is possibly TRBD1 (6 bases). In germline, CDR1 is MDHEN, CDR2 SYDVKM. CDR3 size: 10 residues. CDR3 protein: CATGRNEQFF. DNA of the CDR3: TGTGCTACAGGGCGCAATGAGCAGTTCTTC.